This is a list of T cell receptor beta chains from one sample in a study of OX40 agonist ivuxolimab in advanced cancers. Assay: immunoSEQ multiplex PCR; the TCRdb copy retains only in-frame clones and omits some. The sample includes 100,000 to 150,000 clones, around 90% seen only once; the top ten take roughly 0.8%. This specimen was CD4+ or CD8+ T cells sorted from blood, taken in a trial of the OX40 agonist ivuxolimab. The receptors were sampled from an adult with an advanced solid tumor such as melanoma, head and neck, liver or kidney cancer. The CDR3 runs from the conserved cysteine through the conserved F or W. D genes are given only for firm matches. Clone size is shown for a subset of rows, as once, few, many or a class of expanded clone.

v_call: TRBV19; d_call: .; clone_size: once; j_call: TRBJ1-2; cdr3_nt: TGTGCCAGTAGTATGGCAGGGGTTGACTATGGCTACACCTTC; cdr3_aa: CASSMAGVDYGYTF
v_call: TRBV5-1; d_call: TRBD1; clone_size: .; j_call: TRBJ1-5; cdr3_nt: TGCGCCAGCAAACTTACAGGGGGTAAGGATCAGCCCCAGCATTTT; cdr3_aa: CASKLTGGKDQPQHF
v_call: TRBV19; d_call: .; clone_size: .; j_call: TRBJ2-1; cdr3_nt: TGTGCCAGTAGTCCGCGGACAGAACTGAATGAGCAGTTCTTC; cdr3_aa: CASSPRTELNEQFF
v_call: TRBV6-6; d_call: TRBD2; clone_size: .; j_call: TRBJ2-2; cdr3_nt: TGTGCCAGCAGCGGGACTAGAGACGGGGAGCTGTTTTTT; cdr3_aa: CASSGTRDGELFF
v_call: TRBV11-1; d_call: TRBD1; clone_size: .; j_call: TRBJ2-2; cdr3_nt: TGTGCCAGCAGCACCGAGCAGGGGGTAGGGAACACCGGGGAGCTGTTTTTT; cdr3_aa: CASSTEQGVGNTGELFF
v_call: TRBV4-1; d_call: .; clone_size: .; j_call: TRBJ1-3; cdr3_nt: TGCGCCAGCAGCCCCGGACCTCCTCGGACTGGAAACACCATATATTTT; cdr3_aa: CASSPGPPRTGNTIYF
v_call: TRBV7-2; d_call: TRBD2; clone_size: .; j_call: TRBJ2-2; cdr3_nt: TGTGCCAGCAGCTTAGGTCCAGCGGGAAACACCGGGGAGCTGTTTTTT; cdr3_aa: CASSLGPAGNTGELFF
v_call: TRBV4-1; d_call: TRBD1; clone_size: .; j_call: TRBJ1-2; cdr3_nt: TGCGCCAGCAGCCAAAATTGGGACAGAGCTAACTATGGCTACACCTTC; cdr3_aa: CASSQNWDRANYGYTF
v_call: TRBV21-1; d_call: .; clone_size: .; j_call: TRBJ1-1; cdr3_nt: TGTGCCAGCAGCAAAGCCACCCTCCCCTCGCCGCCAGGGGACACTGAAGCTTTCTTT; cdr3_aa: CASSKATLPSPPGDTEAFF
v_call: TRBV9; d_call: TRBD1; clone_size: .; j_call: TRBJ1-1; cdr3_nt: TGTGCCAGCAGCGCACGGGACAGGTTAAACACTGAAGCTTTCTTT; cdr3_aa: CASSARDRLNTEAFF
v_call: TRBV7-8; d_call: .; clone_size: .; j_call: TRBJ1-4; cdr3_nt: TGTGCCAGCAGCTTAGTGCAGAATGAAAAACTGTTTTTT; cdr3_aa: CASSLVQNEKLFF
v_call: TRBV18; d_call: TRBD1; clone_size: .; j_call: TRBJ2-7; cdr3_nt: TGTGCCAGCTCACTGGGACAGGGGTCAGCCTACGAGCAGTACTTC; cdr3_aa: CASSLGQGSAYEQYF
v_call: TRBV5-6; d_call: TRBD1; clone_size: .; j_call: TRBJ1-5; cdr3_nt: TGTGCCAGCAGCCCGTGGGGGGGGGACAGACCGAAGAATCAGCCCCAGCATTTT; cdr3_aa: CASSPWGGDRPKNQPQHF
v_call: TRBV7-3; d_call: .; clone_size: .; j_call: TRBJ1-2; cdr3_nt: TGTGCCAGCAGCCGAGGCGACAGGAGATATGGCTACACCTTC; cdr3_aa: CASSRGDRRYGYTF
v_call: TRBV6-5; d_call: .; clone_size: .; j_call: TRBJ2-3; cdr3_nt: TGTGCCAGCAGTTACTCCGCGATCACAGATACGCAGTATTTT; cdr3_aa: CASSYSAITDTQYF
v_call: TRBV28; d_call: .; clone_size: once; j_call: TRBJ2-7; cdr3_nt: TGTGCCAGCAGTTTAAAGTCGGCGAACTCCTACGAGCAGTACTTC; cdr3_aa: CASSLKSANSYEQYF
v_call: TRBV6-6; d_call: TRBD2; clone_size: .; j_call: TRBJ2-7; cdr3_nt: TGTGCCAGCCTGACTAGCGGGATCGACGAGCAGTACTTC; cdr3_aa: CASLTSGIDEQYF
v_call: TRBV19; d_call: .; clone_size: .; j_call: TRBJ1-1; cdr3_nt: TGTGCCAGTAGCGGTATGAACACTGAAGCTTTCTTT; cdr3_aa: CASSGMNTEAFF
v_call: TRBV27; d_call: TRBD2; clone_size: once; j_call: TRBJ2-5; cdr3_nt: TGTGCCAGCAGCGGGGCTAGCGGGAGGGAGACCCAGTACTTC; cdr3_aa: CASSGASGRETQYF
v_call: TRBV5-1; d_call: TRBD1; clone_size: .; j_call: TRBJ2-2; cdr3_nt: TGCGCCAGCAGGCCCCCGGGACAGACTACGAACACCGGGGAGCTGTTTTTT; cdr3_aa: CASRPPGQTTNTGELFF
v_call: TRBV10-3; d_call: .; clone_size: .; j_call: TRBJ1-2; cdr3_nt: TGTGCCATCAGCCCTGCCGGGTCCTATGGCTACACCTTC; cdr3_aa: CAISPAGSYGYTF
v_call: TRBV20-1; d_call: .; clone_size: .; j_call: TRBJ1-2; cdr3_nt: TGCAGTGCGCAGACCAACTATGGCTACACCTTC; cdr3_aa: CSAQTNYGYTF
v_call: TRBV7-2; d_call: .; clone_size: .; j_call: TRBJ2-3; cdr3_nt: TGTGCCAGCAGCTTACACTCGACAGCGAGTTTGAAAGATACGCAGTATTTT; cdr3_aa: CASSLHSTASLKDTQYF
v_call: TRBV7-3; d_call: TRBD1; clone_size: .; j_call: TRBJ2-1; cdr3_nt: TGTGCCAGCACCTTAACAGGGGGGACATACAATGAGCAGTTCTTC; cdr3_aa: CASTLTGGTYNEQFF
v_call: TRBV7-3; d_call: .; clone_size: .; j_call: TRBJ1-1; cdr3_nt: TGTGCCAGCAGCCTAACGGAGGGGTCTGAAGCTTTCTTT; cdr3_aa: CASSLTEGSEAFF
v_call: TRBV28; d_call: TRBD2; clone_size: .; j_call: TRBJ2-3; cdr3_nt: TGTGCCAGCAGTCGGCCCCCAGGCGGAGCGGGAGGCACAGATACGCAGTATTTT; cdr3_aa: CASSRPPGGAGGTDTQYF
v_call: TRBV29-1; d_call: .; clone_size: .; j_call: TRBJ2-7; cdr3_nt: TGCAGCGTTGAAGAAAAGGAAAGGGACGGTTTATACTACGAGCAGTACTTC; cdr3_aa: CSVEEKERDGLYYEQYF
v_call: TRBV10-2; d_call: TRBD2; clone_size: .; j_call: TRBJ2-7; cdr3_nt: TGCGCCGGAGCCGCTGGGGGAGGGGAGCAGTACTTC; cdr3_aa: CAGAAGGGEQYF
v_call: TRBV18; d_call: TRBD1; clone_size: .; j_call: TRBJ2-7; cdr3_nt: TGTGCCAGCTCACCATGGACAGGGACCTCCTACGAGCAGTACTTC; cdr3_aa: CASSPWTGTSYEQYF
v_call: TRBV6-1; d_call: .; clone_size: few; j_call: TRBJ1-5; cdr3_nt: TGTGCCAGCATCAGAAGCGGGAATCAGCCCCAGCATTTT; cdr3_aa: CASIRSGNQPQHF
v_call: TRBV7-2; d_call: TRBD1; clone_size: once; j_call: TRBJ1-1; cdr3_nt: TGTGCCAGCAGCTTAGTGGGACAGGCTAACACTGAAGCTTTCTTT; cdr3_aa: CASSLVGQANTEAFF
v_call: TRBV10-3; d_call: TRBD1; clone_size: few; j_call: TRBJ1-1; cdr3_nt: TGTGCCATCAGTTCCGGGCCGACAGGGGGAGACACTGAAGCTTTCTTT; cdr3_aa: CAISSGPTGGDTEAFF
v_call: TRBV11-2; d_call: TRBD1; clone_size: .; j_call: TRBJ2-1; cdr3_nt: TGTGCCAGCAGCTTAGGACAGGGATGGACTGGTGAGCAGTTCTTC; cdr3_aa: CASSLGQGWTGEQFF
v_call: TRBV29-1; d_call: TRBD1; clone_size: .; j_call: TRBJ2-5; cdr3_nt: TGCAGCGTTCCAAGATCGACAGGGCCCCAAGAGACCCAGTACTTC; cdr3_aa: CSVPRSTGPQETQYF
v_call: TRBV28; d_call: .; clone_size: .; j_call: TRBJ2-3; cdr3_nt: TGTGCCAGCAGCCCGGGCGGAACCGATACGCAGTATTTT; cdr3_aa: CASSPGGTDTQYF
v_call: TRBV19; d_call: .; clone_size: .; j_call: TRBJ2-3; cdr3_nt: TGTGCCAGTAGTATAGATCTCGGCACAGGAAGCACAGATACGCAGTATTTT; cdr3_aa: CASSIDLGTGSTDTQYF
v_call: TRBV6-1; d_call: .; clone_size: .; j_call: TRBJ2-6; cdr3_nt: TGTGCCATAGACCCGTCTGGGGCCAACGTCCTGACTTTC; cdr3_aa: CAIDPSGANVLTF
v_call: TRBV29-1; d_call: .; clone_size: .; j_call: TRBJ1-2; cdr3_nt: TGCAGCGTTGAAGATGGGGACTCGGGAGGCTACACCTTC; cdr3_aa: CSVEDGDSGGYTF
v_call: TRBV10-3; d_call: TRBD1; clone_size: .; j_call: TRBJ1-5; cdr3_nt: TGTGCCGCCGGACAGGGTGGGGGCAATCAGCCCCAGCATTTT; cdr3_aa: CAAGQGGGNQPQHF
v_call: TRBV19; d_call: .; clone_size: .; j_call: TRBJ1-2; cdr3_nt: TGTGCCAGTAGGGCCCCAGGGTATGGCTACACCTTC; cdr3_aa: CASRAPGYGYTF
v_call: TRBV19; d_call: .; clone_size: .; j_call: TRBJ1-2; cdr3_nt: TGTGCCAGTAGCGTACAGGGAAACTCGAACTATGGCTACACCTTC; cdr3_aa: CASSVQGNSNYGYTF
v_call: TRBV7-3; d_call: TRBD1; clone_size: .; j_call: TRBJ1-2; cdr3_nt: TGTGCCAGCAGCTTCACGAGACAGGGAGATGGCTACACCTTC; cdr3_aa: CASSFTRQGDGYTF
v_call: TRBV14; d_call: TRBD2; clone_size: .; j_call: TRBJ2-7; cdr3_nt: TGTGCCAGCAGCCCTCTAGCGGGAGGAGCCTACGAGCAGTACTTC; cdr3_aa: CASSPLAGGAYEQYF
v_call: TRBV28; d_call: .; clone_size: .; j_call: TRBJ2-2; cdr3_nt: TGTGCCAGCAGTTTAGATCGGACCATTTCCACCGGGGAGCTGTTTTTT; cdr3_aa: CASSLDRTISTGELFF
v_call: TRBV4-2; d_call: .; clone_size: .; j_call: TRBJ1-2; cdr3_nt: TGTGCCAGCAGCCAAGAAACGAAGACGTTCCTCTATGGCTACACCTTC; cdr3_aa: CASSQETKTFLYGYTF
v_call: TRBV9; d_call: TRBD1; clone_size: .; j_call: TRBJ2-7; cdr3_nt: TGTGCCAGCAGCGGGACAGGGAGCTCCTACGAGCAGTACTTC; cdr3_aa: CASSGTGSSYEQYF
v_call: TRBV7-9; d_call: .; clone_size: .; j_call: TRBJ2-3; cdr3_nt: TGTGCCAGCAGATCCTCAGGGGGGGGAGGCACAGATACGCAGTATTTT; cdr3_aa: CASRSSGGGGTDTQYF
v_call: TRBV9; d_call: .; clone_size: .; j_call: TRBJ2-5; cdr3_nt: TGTGCCAGCAGCGTAGCGGGCAGAGAACAAGAGACCCAGTACTTC; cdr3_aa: CASSVAGREQETQYF